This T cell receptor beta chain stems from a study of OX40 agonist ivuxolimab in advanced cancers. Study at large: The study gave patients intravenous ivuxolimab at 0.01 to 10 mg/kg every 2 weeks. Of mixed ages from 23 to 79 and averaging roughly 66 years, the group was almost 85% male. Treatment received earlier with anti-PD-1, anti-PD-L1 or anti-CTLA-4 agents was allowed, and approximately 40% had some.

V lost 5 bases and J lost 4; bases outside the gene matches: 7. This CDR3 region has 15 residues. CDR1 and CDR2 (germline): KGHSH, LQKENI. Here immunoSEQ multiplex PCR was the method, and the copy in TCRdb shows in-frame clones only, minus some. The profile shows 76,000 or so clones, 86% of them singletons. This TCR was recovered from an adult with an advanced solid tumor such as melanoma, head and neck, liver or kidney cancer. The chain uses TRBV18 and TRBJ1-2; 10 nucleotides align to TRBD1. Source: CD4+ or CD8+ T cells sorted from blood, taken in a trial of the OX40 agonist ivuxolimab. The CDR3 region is CASSSGQGPGYGYTF. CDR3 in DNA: TGTGCCAGCTCATCGGGACAGGGGCCGGGCTATGGCTACACCTTC.